One sample yielded the 30 T cell receptor beta chains listed below, sequenced in a study of response to subunit inactivated influenza vaccine. TCRdb used MiXCR to reprocess the RT-PCR reads, holding one entry per CDR3 protein. The table records about 650,000 distinct CDR3 sequences, around 13% of them present only once. This specimen was PBMCs from blood, taken less than 15 days before vaccination. Receptors originate from a man between 45 and 60 years old who received an inactivated influenza vaccine.

In this sample, this clonotype turned up a few times. This chain joins TRBV5-1 and TRBJ1-4; D is uncertain. The CDR3 contains 14 residues. Trimming removed 0 bases from V and 5 bases from J, with 8 bases in between. CDR1 and CDR2 (germline): SGHRS, YFSETQ. CDR3 nucleotide sequence: TGCGCCAGCAGCTTGGTGCCGGAAAATGAAAAACTGTTTTTT. The encoded protein is CASSLVPENEKLFF.

In this sample, this clonotype turned up a few times. The gene calls are TRBV19 and TRBJ1-5; the match to TRBD1 covers 9 bases. V lost 4 bases, J lost 1 base, and 5 bases stayed unmatched. The CDR3 is made up of 16 amino acids. The germline CDR1 and CDR2 sequences are LNHDA and SQIVND (reference sequence). For the CDR3, the DNA is TGTGCCAGTAGTAAAGCCGGGACAGGGAGCAATCAGCCCCAGCATTTT. Its translation: CASSKAGTGSNQPQHF.

This clonotype was detected only a few times. The CDR3 DNA is TGTGCCAGCAGTGCCCAAGTGACAAACACCGGGGAGCTGTTTTTT. Translation gives CASSAQVTNTGELFF. The chain uses TRBV6-1 and TRBJ2-2; D is undetermined. The V end was cut by 4 bases, the J end by 2 bases, with 11 bases between. Per the germline V gene, CDR1 is MNHNS and CDR2 is SASEGT. There are 15 residues in the CDR3.

This clonotype was seen a few times. The chain links TRBV29-1 to TRBJ1-2; the match to TRBD1 covers 7 bases. Per the germline V gene, CDR1 is SQVTM and CDR2 is ANQGSEA. The CDR3 runs to 12 residues. J gave up 4 bases and V 4 bases, and 3 bases lay outside the gene matches. CDR3 bases: TGCAGCGTTGCGGGACAGAGCTATGGCTACACCTTC. Translation gives CSVAGQSYGYTF.

This clonotype has only a few counts. This chain links TRBV4-1 with TRBJ1-4; D uncertain. With 5 bases removed from V and 3 bases from J, the gap between germline ends came to 13 bases. The germline CDR1 and CDR2 sequences are MGHRA and YSYEKL. This CDR3 has 15 residues. The CDR3 region has the DNA TGCGCCAGCAGCTTCACCGTTTCAGCTAATGAAAAACTGTTTTTT. Its protein product is CASSFTVSANEKLFF.

The chain links TRBV19 to TRBJ1-1; TRBD1 aligns across 9 bases. Per germline, CDR1 LNHDA and CDR2 SQIVND (reference sequence). The CDR3 sequence is 17 residues long. With 5 bases clipped from V and 0 bases from J, the junction kept 10 bases outside the gene matches. As DNA, the CDR3 is TGTGCCAGTAGTTTCTCGGACAGGGGACTAATGAACACTGAAGCTTTCTTT. Translating gives CASSFSDRGLMNTEAFF.

The chain has TRBV4-1 and TRBJ2-7; TRBD1 aligns across 10 bases. The CDR3 contains 15 residues. The V gene end was trimmed by 3 bases and the J gene end by 4 bases; junction bases not matched to a gene: 6. The germline V gene encodes CDR1 MGHRA and CDR2 YSYEKL. The CDR3, as DNA: TGCGCCAGCAGCCAGAATCCGGGACAGGGGTACGAGCAGTACTTC. Amino acids: CASSQNPGQGYEQYF.

This clonotype was counted only a few times. The V and J genes are TRBV12-3 or TRBV12-4 and TRBJ1-5; D ambiguous. The CDR3 consists of 13 residues. V was shortened by 6 bases and J by 4 bases, with 10 bases between the two germline ends. The CDR3 DNA is TGTGCCAGCAGCTCCGCGAGGAATCAGCCCCAGCATTTT. The encoded protein is CASSSARNQPQHF.

This clonotype was picked up many times. The chain recombines TRBV12-3 or TRBV12-4 with TRBJ1-1; 7 nucleotides agree with TRBD1. The CDR3 is 14 residues long. V dropped 6 bases and J dropped 0; count of bases not matched to a gene: 4. The CDR3 sequence: CASRTGNMNTEAFF. The CDR3 nucleotides read TGTGCCAGCAGGACAGGGAACATGAACACTGAAGCTTTCTTT.

The chain recombines TRBV3-1 with TRBJ2-3, with D possibly being TRBD2 (5 bases). The germline V gene encodes CDR1 LGHDT and CDR2 YNNKEL (reference sequence). V shed 0 bases and J shed 1 base, with 14 bases lying between them. The CDR3 is 17 amino acids. The chain's CDR3 is CASSQEEHGGGTDTQYF. Written as DNA, the CDR3 is TGTGCCAGCAGCCAAGAGGAGCATGGAGGAGGCACAGATACGCAGTATTTT.

This clonotype occurred many times. This sequence joins TRBV5-1 and TRBJ1-6; 7 nucleotides line up with TRBD1. J lost 8 bases, V lost 7 bases, and 6 bases had no gene match. The V gene's germline CDR1 is SGHRS and CDR2 YFSETQ. The CDR3 runs to 13 residues. In DNA form, the CDR3 reads TGCGCCAGCGGAAGACAGGGAGATTCACCCCTCCACTTT. Translation: CASGRQGDSPLHF.

This clonotype was counted a few times. This chain connects TRBV10-3 to TRBJ2-7; D is unresolved. The CDR3 length is 16 residues. Germline-derived CDR1 and CDR2 are ENHRY and SYGVKD. Between the trimmed V and J ends, which lost 5 bases and 6 bases, there was a span of 23 bases. The CDR3 region is CAISQSAGLTTSEQYF. CDR3 bases: TGTGCCATCAGTCAATCGGCCGGGCTGACAACATCCGAGCAGTACTTC.

This clonotype was seen at least ten times. The chain has TRBV6-2 or TRBV6-3 and TRBJ2-2; D is unresolved. The CDR3 is made up of 12 amino acids. Germline CDR1 and CDR2: MNHEY and SVGEGT. The V and J ends lost 2 bases and 4 bases respectively, with 2 bases between them. The CDR3 spells CASSYTTGELFF. CDR3 coding DNA: TGTGCCAGCAGTTACACCACCGGGGAGCTGTTTTTT.

The chain carries TRBV29-1 and TRBJ2-7, with 12 bases fitting TRBD1. CDR1 SQVTM and CDR2 ANQGSEA come from the germline V gene. V shed 0 bases, J shed 3 bases, and the junction held 9 bases outside the gene matches. There are 17 residues in the CDR3. The CDR3 protein is CSVEDRTGTGGNYEQYF. For the CDR3, the DNA is TGCAGCGTTGAAGATCGGACCGGGACAGGGGGCAACTACGAGCAGTACTTC.

This clonotype was recorded a few times. The chain has TRBV7-2 and TRBJ2-7; D call uncertain. Germline V gene data show CDR1 as SGHTA and CDR2 as FQGNSA. CDR3 size: 14 residues. Trimming removed 5 bases from V and 6 bases from J, with 17 bases in between. CDR3 sequence reads: CASSASGNIREQYF. The CDR3, as DNA: TGTGCCAGCAGCGCCTCAGGAAACATCCGCGAGCAGTACTTC.

J is TRBJ2-7 and V is TRBV4-3, with 9 bases aligning to TRBD1. From germline, CDR1 is LGHNA and CDR2 YSLEER. Germline trimming cut 1 base from V and 2 bases from J; bases unmatched to any gene: 9. The CDR3 has 17 residues. CDR3 coding DNA: TGCGCCAGCAGCCAAGGGGCTGCGGGACAGGGAGCCTACGAGCAGTACTTC. Amino acid sequence: CASSQGAAGQGAYEQYF.

The chain links TRBV28 to TRBJ2-3, with no clear D. The CDR3 consists of 14 residues. Trimming cost V 6 bases and J 2 bases, with 12 bases left between them. CDR1 MDHEN and CDR2 SYDVKM come from the germline V gene. The CDR3 DNA follows: TGTGCCAGCAGGATGACCTTAGCCACAGATACGCAGTATTTT. It encodes CASRMTLATDTQYF.

This clonotype came up many times. The chain combines TRBV29-1 with TRBJ2-1; 7 nucleotides line up with TRBD2. Germline lookup yields CDR1 SQVTM and CDR2 ANQGSEA. The ends lost 4 bases at V and 7 bases at J; junction bases unmatched: 13. CDR3 length: 15 residues. In DNA form, the CDR3 reads TGCAGCGTTGCGGGTCTGGGAGGGAAAAATAATGAGCAGTTCTTC. Translated, it gives CSVAGLGGKNNEQFF.

The rearrangement uses TRBV11-2 and TRBJ2-7; D perhaps matches TRBD2 (6 bases). The germline gives CDR1 SGHAT, CDR2 FQNNGV. The CDR3 runs 13 residues. V was shortened by 6 bases and J by 7 bases, with 16 bases between the two germline ends. The CDR3 reads CASSHRDLGEQYF. The CDR3 DNA follows: TGTGCCAGCAGTCACCGGGACTTGGGTGAGCAGTACTTC.

This clonotype showed up just a few times. CDR3 nucleotides: TGTGCCAGCAGAGCGGGACAGCCTTCCTACGAGCAGTACTTC. It translates to CASRAGQPSYEQYF. The chain recombines TRBV2 with TRBJ2-7; D assignment may be TRBD1 or TRBD2 (7 bases each). Per the germline V gene, CDR1 is SNHLY and CDR2 is FYNNEI. V lost 6 bases and J lost 1, with 13 bases in between. This CDR3 comprises 14 residues.

The chain recombines TRBV10-3 with TRBJ2-2; weak D call: TRBD1 (6 bases). The CDR3 covers 14 residues. Trimming stripped 6 bases from V and 1 base from J, with 9 bases between. Germline V gene data show CDR1 as ENHRY and CDR2 as SYGVKD. CDR3 amino acids: CAIRKGQNTGELFF. For the CDR3, the DNA is TGTGCCATCAGGAAGGGACAGAACACCGGGGAGCTGTTTTTT.

The J gene is TRBJ2-5, the V gene TRBV24-1; D is possibly TRBD2 (5 bases). The V gene's germline CDR1 is KGHDR and CDR2 SFDVKD. The CDR3 totals 15 residues. Trimming took 2 bases from V and 1 from J, leaving 10 bases between them. The CDR3 region has the DNA TGTGCCACCAGTGATTGGGCGGGTTCCCAAGAGACCCAGTACTTC. This sequence encodes CATSDWAGSQETQYF.

This rearrangement joins TRBV9 to TRBJ2-1; D remains ambiguous. The germline CDR1 and CDR2 sequences are SGDLS and YYNGEE. The ends were cut back, 0 bases at V and 9 bases at J, with 13 bases in the middle. The CDR3 is 14 amino acids. The CDR3 region is CASSVGPPGSEQFF. The CDR3 nucleotides read TGTGCCAGCAGCGTAGGGCCGCCCGGATCTGAGCAGTTCTTC.

The chain is built from TRBV5-1 and TRBJ2-1; 8 bases agree with TRBD1. Trimming cost V 4 bases and J 5 bases; bases outside gene matches: 11. The CDR3 runs to 16 residues. Per the germline V gene, CDR1 is SGHRS and CDR2 is YFSETQ. CDR3 nucleotide sequence: TGCGCCAGCAGCCTCTCGACAGGGGTTCTGCACAATGAGCAGTTCTTC. This codes for CASSLSTGVLHNEQFF.

The genes are TRBV12-3 or TRBV12-4 and TRBJ2-3, with D unresolved. Trimming took 6 bases from V and 6 from J, leaving 10 bases between them. The CDR3 is 12 amino acids. CDR3 region: CASSQPPDTQYF. For the CDR3, the DNA is TGTGCCAGCAGCCAACCCCCCGATACGCAGTATTTT.

In this sample, this clonotype turned up once. The chain has TRBV5-1 and TRBJ2-7; the match to TRBD1 covers 7 bases. This CDR3 has 15 residues. V lost 0 bases to trimming and J lost 3 bases; unmatched junction nucleotides: 6. Germline V gene data show CDR1 as SGHRS and CDR2 as YFSETQ. The CDR3 sequence is CASSLGGTVLYEQYF. The CDR3 nucleotides read TGCGCCAGCAGCTTGGGAGGGACAGTCCTCTACGAGCAGTACTTC.

This clonotype occurred many times. V and J are TRBV2 and TRBJ1-2; possible D gene TRBD1, 5 bases. Germline V CDR1 and CDR2: SNHLY, FYNNEI. The CDR3 sequence is 15 residues long. Deletions cut 2 bases from V and 3 bases from J, with 13 bases between. CDR3 DNA: TGTGCCAGCAGTGAATGGAATCAGGGAGACTATGGCTACACCTTC. Its translation is CASSEWNQGDYGYTF. The complete variable domain, with remaining parts taken from reference TRBV2 and TRBJ1-2, reads EPEVTQTPSHQVTQMGQEVILRCVPISNHLYFYWYRQILGQKVEFLVSFYNNEISEKSEIFDDQFSVERPDGSNFTLKIRSTKLEDSAMYFCASSEWNQGDYGYTFGSGTRLTVV.

The V call is TRBV28, the J call TRBJ2-5; D is uncertain. V was pared by 2 bases and J by 5 bases, with 12 bases between. The CDR3 length is 14 residues. Germline values: CDR1 MDHEN, CDR2 SYDVKM. CDR3: CASSLTTLGETQYF. The CDR3 bases are TGTGCCAGCAGTTTAACGACGCTGGGGGAGACCCAGTACTTC.

The table lists this clonotype with a few counts. The CDR3 DNA is TGCAGTGCTAGTGCTACCCTCTCCTACAATGAGCAGTTCTTC. This encodes CSASATLSYNEQFF. The V and J genes are TRBV20-1 and TRBJ2-1; D is ambiguous. The ends were cut back, 3 bases at V and 0 bases at J, with 9 bases in the middle. The length of the CDR3 is 14 residues. Germline values: CDR1 DFQATT, CDR2 SNEGSKA (reference sequence).

The rearrangement links TRBV15 to TRBJ2-2, with D perhaps matching TRBD2 (6 bases). The CDR3 has 14 amino acids. V lost 5 bases and J 3 bases, leaving 10 bases between the germline ends. Germline CDR1 LNHNV, CDR2 YYDKDF (reference sequence). The CDR3 sequence: CATSQTRYTGELFF. CDR3 bases: TGTGCCACCAGCCAGACTAGATACACCGGGGAGCTGTTTTTT.